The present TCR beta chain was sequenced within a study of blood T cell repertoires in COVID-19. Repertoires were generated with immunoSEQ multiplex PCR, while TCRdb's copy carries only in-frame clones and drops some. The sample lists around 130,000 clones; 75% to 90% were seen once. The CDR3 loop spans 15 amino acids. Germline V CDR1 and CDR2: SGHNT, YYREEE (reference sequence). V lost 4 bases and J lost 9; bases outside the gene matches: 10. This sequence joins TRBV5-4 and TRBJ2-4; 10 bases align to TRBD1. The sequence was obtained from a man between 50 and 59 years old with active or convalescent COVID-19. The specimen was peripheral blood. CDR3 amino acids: CASSHKGQGTAIQYF. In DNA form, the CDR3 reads TGTGCCAGCAGCCATAAGGGACAGGGGACCGCCATTCAGTACTTC.